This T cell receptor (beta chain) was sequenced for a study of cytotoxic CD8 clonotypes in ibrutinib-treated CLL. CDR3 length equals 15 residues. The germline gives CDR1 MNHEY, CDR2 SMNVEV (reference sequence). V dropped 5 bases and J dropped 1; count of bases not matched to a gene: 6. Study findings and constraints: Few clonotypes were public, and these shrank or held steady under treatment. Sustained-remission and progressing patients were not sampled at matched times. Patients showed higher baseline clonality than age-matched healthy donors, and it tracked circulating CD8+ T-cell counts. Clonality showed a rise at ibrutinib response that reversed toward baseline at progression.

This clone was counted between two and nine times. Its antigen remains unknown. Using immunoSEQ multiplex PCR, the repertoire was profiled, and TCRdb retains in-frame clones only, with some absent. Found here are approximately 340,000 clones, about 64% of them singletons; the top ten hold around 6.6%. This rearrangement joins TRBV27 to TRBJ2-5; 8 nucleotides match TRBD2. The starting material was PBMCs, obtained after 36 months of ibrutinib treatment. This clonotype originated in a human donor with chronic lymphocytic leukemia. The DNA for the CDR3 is TGTGCCAGCAGTCAAGCGGGGGCTAGCCAAGAGACCCAGTACTTC. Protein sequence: CASSQAGASQETQYF.